The 10 T cell receptor beta chains below come from one sample, sequenced in a study of blood T cell repertoires in COVID-19. The protocol was immunoSEQ multiplex PCR, while the TCRdb copy is restricted to in-frame clones and leaves out a portion. The sample has 180,000 or so clones, roughly 88% seen once. Sequencing used PBMCs or T cells enriched from blood (not recorded which). These receptors all come from a woman aged 55-69 years who had recovered from COVID-19.

The chain combines TRBV12-2 with TRBJ1-5; TRBD1, the table's D call, was not compared with the DNA. TRBV12-2 represents a pseudogene. The CDR3 contains 15 residues. The CDR3 sequence is CASRSGTGVGQPQHF. The CDR3 bases are TGTGCAAGTCGCTCCGGGACAGGGGTAGGGCAGCCCCAGCATTTT.

The J gene is TRBJ1-1, the V gene TRBV11-2, with D perhaps TRBD1 (5 bases). This CDR3 spans 15 amino acids. V shed 3 bases and J shed 7 bases, with 18 bases lying between them. CDR1 is SGHAT, CDR2 FQNNGV, per germline. This chain's CDR3 is CASSFFPPGDREAFF. In DNA form, the CDR3 reads TGTGCCAGCAGCTTCTTCCCTCCGGGGGACCGTGAAGCTTTCTTT. Supplemented by reference TRBV11-2 and TRBJ1-1, the full variable domain reads EAGVAQSPRYKIIEKRQSVAFWCNPISGHATLYWYQQILGQGPKLLIQFQNNGVVDDSQLPKDRFSAERLKGVDSTLKIQPAKLEDSAVYLCASSFFPPGDREAFFGQGTRLTVV.

This clone came up a few times. The chain couples TRBV7-3 to TRBJ2-5; D gene ambiguous. CDR1 and CDR2 from the germline V gene are SGHTA and FQGTGA. The CDR3 covers 15 residues. V was cut by 0 bases and J by 0 bases, with 8 bases left in between. CDR3 protein: CASSLTGSHQETQYF. The CDR3 bases are TGTGCCAGCAGCTTAACGGGCTCCCACCAAGAGACCCAGTACTTC.

This chain joins TRBV2 and TRBJ1-1, with D possibly matching TRBD1 (5 bases). V was trimmed by 6 bases and J by 0 bases, leaving 8 bases between them. The CDR3 consists of 13 residues. Germline values: CDR1 SNHLY, CDR2 FYNNEI. The CDR3 sequence: CASRTGLNTEAFF. The CDR3, as DNA: TGTGCCAGCAGAACAGGTTTGAACACTGAAGCTTTCTTT.

The J gene is TRBJ1-1, the V gene TRBV28, with D possibly matching TRBD1 (6 bases). V lost 6 bases and J 5 bases, leaving 16 bases between the germline ends. The germline V gene encodes CDR1 MDHEN and CDR2 SYDVKM. The CDR3 totals 14 residues. The CDR3 DNA follows: TGTGCCAGCAGGCCAGGGGTTAGAGGGACTGAAGCTTTCTTT. This gives the protein CASRPGVRGTEAFF.

The chain combines TRBV3-1 (or the pseudogene TRBV3-2) with TRBJ2-1, with a possible D match to TRBD1 (5 bases). V gave up 4 bases and J gave up 8 bases, with 21 bases separating them. The CDR3 sequence is 16 residues long. Germline V gene sequence: CDR1 LGHDT, CDR2 YNNKEL (reference sequence). The CDR3 sequence is CASSRGPQGVGYEQFF. Here the CDR3 DNA reads TGTGCCAGCAGCCGCGGACCCCAAGGGGTCGGGTATGAGCAGTTCTTC.

The V and J genes are TRBV2 and TRBJ1-2; D possibly corresponds to TRBD1 (5 bases). The CDR3 loop spans 12 amino acids. Germline V gene data show CDR1 as SNHLY and CDR2 as FYNNEI. The ends were cut back, 8 bases at V and 4 bases at J, with 11 bases in the middle. CDR3 in DNA: TGTGCCAGCCTCGGGGGGACCTATGGCTACACCTTC. Protein sequence: CASLGGTYGYTF.

The chain has TRBV5-1 and TRBJ1-5; no reliable D call. The V and J ends lost 2 bases and 4 bases respectively, with 10 bases between them. Germline CDR1 is SGHRS and CDR2 is YFSETQ. CDR3 length equals 14 residues. The CDR3 spells CASSLETPNQPQHF. In DNA, the CDR3 is TGCGCCAGCAGCTTAGAGACTCCTAATCAGCCCCAGCATTTT.

The CDR3 protein is CASSVGQGYSPLHF. The CDR3 DNA reads as TGTGCCAGCAGCGTGGGACAGGGGTATTCACCCCTCCACTTT. The chain has TRBV9 and TRBJ1-6, with TRBD1 matching 10 bases. Germline CDR1 is SGDLS and CDR2 is YYNGEE. This CDR3 region has 14 residues. Germline trimming cut 2 bases from V and 8 bases from J; bases unmatched to any gene: 1.

This clone was found once. The rearrangement uses TRBV12-3 or TRBV12-4 and TRBJ1-2; no clear D. The CDR3 sequence is 11 residues long. Deletions cut 3 bases from V and 5 bases from J, with 4 bases between. The CDR3 protein is CASSLLYGYTF. The CDR3, as DNA: TGTGCCAGCAGTTTGTTATATGGCTACACCTTC.